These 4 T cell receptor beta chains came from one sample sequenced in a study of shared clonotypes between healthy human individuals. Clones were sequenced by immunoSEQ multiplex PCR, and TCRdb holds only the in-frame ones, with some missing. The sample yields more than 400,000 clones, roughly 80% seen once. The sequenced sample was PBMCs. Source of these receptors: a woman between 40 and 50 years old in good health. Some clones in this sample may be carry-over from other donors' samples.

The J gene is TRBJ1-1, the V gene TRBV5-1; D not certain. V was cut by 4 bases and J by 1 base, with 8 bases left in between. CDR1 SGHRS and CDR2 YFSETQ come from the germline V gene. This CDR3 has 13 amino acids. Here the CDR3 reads CASSQPGNTEAFF. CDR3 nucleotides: TGCGCCAGCAGCCAACCCGGGAACACTGAAGCTTTCTTT.

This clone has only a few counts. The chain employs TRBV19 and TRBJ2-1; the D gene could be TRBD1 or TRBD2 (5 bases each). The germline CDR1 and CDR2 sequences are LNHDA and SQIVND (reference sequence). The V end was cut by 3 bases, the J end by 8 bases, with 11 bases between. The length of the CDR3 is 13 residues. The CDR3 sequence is CASSMGLADEQFF. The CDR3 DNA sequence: TGTGCCAGTAGTATGGGGCTAGCTGATGAGCAGTTCTTC.

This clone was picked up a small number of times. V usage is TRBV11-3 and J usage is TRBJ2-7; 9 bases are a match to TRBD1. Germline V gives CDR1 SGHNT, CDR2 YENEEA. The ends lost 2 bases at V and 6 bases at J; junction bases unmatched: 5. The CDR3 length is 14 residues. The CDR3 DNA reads TGTGCCAGCAGCTTATGGGACAGGGTGCCCGAGCAGTACTTC. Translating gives CASSLWDRVPEQYF.

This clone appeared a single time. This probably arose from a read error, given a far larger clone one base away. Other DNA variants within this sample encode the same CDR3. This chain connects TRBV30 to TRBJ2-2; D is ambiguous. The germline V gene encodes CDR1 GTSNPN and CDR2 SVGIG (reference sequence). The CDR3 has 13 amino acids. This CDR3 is CAWSVWGTGELFF. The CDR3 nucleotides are TGTGCCTGGAGTGTTTGGGGTACCGGAGAGCTGTTTTTT.